Listed below are T cell receptor beta chains from one sample, sequenced in a study of blood T cell repertoires in COVID-19. Sequenced by immunoSEQ multiplex PCR; TCRdb stores in-frame clones only, minus some. The sample lists under 250,000 clones, about 86% seen once, with around 10% in the top ten. Sequenced: PBMCs or T cells enriched from blood (not recorded which). All receptors come from a woman aged 50 to 60 with acute COVID-19. CDR3s include the opening cysteine and the closing phenylalanine or tryptophan. The order of the fields is J gene, V gene, CDR3 protein.

TRBJ2-5 TRBV28 CASSLSRRTGSQETQYF
TRBJ2-3 TRBV11-2 CASSLDVPDFTDTQYF
TRBJ2-7 TRBV7-2 CASGPASGYEQYF
TRBJ1-1 TRBV9 CASSVVSDTEAFF
TRBJ1-2 TRBV4-1 CASSFDRALKYGYTF
TRBJ2-7 TRBV2 CASSPSPIGLAGTYEQYF
TRBJ1-3 TRBV9 CASSPRHTGGPGNTIYF
TRBJ2-3 TRBV3-1/TRBV3-2 CASSLNSGGHRTDTQYF
TRBJ1-3 TRBV7-2 CASSPMRGGSGNTIYF
TRBJ2-7 TRBV4-1 CASSQEVGEQYF
TRBJ2-1 TRBV5-1 CASSLGGQHNEQFF
TRBJ1-4 TRBV25-1 CASSPSTGGNEKLFF
TRBJ2-7 TRBV6-5 CASRKTGTGLEQYF
TRBJ2-2 TRBV5-1 CASSVPRGTGELFF
TRBJ2-1 TRBV7-9 CASSYRDRVRNEQFF
TRBJ2-7 TRBV5-1 CASSWDGTSGYEQYF
TRBJ1-2 TRBV7-9 CASSLDGTGYGYTF
TRBJ2-3 TRBV7-2 CASRLSAGTDTQYF
TRBJ2-1 TRBV25-1 CASRTGGDYNEQFF
TRBJ2-7 TRBV7-8 CASSLKERGGKSYEQYF
TRBJ2-3 TRBV10-3 CAISETGGGTDTQYF
TRBJ2-1 TRBV6-1 CASSGLTGTSYNEQFF
TRBJ2-3 TRBV7-2 CASSLSGLSTDTQYF
TRBJ1-2 TRBV6-6 CASSVVGTIGGYTF
TRBJ2-3 TRBV28 CASTQARVVSSTDTQYF
TRBJ2-7 TRBV4-1 CASSTVGTGYEQYF
TRBJ2-5 TRBV4-1 CASSQVGTGQETQYF
TRBJ1-1 TRBV4-1 CASSQEIRVNTEAFF
TRBJ1-1 TRBV7-9 CASSQKGGGAEAFF
TRBJ1-5 TRBV7-9 CASDRGQGARGNQPQHF
TRBJ2-3 TRBV4-1 CASSQGGGLEADTQYF
TRBJ1-2 TRBV4-1 CASSQGSGVVSYTF
TRBJ1-1 TRBV27 CASSLGTGANTEAFF
TRBJ1-5 TRBV7-8 CASSLAGSNQPQHF
TRBJ2-7 TRBV14 CASSQDSTSYEQYF
TRBJ2-2 TRBV12-3/TRBV12-4 CASRIGGGELFF
TRBJ1-1 TRBV19 CASSTHRGSATEAFF
TRBJ1-2 TRBV18 CASSPIQGALVSGYTF
TRBJ2-2 TRBV5-1 CASRQPGTTPGELFF
TRBJ2-3 TRBV7-2 CASSLAGASSTQYF
TRBJ2-3 TRBV19 CASSTAGLDTQYF
TRBJ2-5 TRBV7-9 CASSVAAGQETQYF
TRBJ2-1 TRBV6-6 CASSYRPAQGGNEQFF
TRBJ1-2 TRBV18 CASSPPSQGRSGYTF
TRBJ1-1 TRBV5-1 CASSSIGGNTEAFF
TRBJ1-1 TRBV4-3 CASSQQGVPITEAFF
TRBJ1-2 TRBV18 CASSQGQSNGYTF
TRBJ1-6 TRBV5-8 CASSPPGTYNSPLHF
TRBJ2-5 TRBV6-1 CASSEPAGGYQETQYF
TRBJ2-1 TRBV3-1/TRBV3-2 CASSQDPGGTLYNEQFF
TRBJ1-2 TRBV28 CASSTGTGAVGPTF
TRBJ2-3 TRBV5-1 CASSLSGTSGREDTQYF
TRBJ1-1 TRBV12-5 CASGTPPPRDTEAFF
TRBJ2-3 TRBV9 CASSVGKLTAATDTQYF
TRBJ1-4 TRBV7-3 CASSPGTGGSEKLFF
TRBJ1-5 TRBV3-1/TRBV3-2 CASSLGQGGSQPQHF
TRBJ2-5 TRBV30 CAWSKTSKSQETQYF
TRBJ2-7 TRBV2 CASLRQDNSYEQYF